Each of the 24 T cell receptor beta chains below was sequenced from the same sample in a study of blood T cell repertoires in COVID-19. This table comes from immunoSEQ multiplex PCR, and its TCRdb copy is limited to in-frame clones, with some not included. The table shows about 76,000 clones, with around 90% occurring only once. Sequenced input: peripheral blood. Receptors originate from a woman of 80 years or more with active or convalescent COVID-19.

CDR3 sequence: CASSLMGGSPLHF. CDR3 in DNA: TGTGCCAGCAGCTTGATGGGGGGGTCACCCCTCCACTTT. The rearrangement links TRBV7-2 to TRBJ1-6; D perhaps matches TRBD1 (5 bases). Germline V lookup: CDR1 SGHTA, CDR2 FQGNSA. V lost 3 bases to trimming and J lost 10 bases, with 10 bases between them. This CDR3 comprises 13 residues.

CDR3: CASRGAGSEQFF. The CDR3 nucleotides are TGCGCCTCGCGGGGGGCGGGGAGTGAGCAGTTCTTC. The rearrangement links TRBV4-1 to TRBJ2-1; TRBD2 agrees at 8 bases. V shed 11 bases, J shed 9 bases, and the junction held 9 bases outside the gene matches. This CDR3 has 12 residues. Germline CDR1 and CDR2: MGHRA and YSYEKL.

There are a few counts of this clone. The V gene is TRBV10-1, the J gene TRBJ2-2, with 9 bases identical to TRBD2. The V gene's germline CDR1 is WNHNN and CDR2 SYGVQD (reference sequence). The CDR3 contains 16 residues. Trimming at V came to 6 bases and at J to 0 bases, leaving 5 bases not matched to a gene. CDR3 DNA: TGCGCCAGCAGCCTAGCGGGGAGACCGAACACCGGGGAGCTGTTTTTT. This codes for CASSLAGRPNTGELFF.

This sequence joins TRBV15 and TRBJ1-6; D might be TRBD1 (6 bases). The CDR3 length is 13 residues. From germline, CDR1 is LNHNV and CDR2 YYDKDF (reference sequence). V lost 7 bases to trimming and J lost 4 bases, with 8 bases between them. The CDR3 sequence is CATTDSYNSPLHF. The CDR3 DNA sequence: TGTGCCACCACGGACAGTTATAATTCACCCCTCCACTTT.

The chain combines TRBV3-1 (or the pseudogene TRBV3-2) with TRBJ2-7; 9 positions agree with TRBD1. Germline CDR1 and CDR2: LGHDT and YNNKEL (reference sequence). This CDR3 contains 15 residues. The trim removed 5 bases at V and 3 bases at J, leaving 8 bases unmatched. In DNA, the CDR3 is TGTGCCAGCAGCGCATCCGGGACAGGGTTCTACGAGCAGTACTTC. It encodes CASSASGTGFYEQYF.

The chain combines TRBV28 with TRBJ1-1; TRBD1 is a possible D gene (6 bases). The CDR3 is 14 residues long. Germline V gene data show CDR1 as MDHEN and CDR2 as SYDVKM. With 4 bases removed from V and 5 bases from J, the gap between germline ends came to 14 bases. The CDR3 sequence: CASSSGGRLTEAFF. The DNA of the CDR3 is TGTGCCAGCAGTTCTGGGGGCAGGCTGACTGAAGCTTTCTTT. Based on the CDR3 plus reference TRBV28 and TRBJ1-1, the full variable domain is DVKVTQSSRYLVKRTGEKVFLECVQDMDHENMFWYRQDPGLGLRLIYFSYDVKMKEKGDIPEGYSVSREKKERFSLILESASTNQTSMYLCASSSGGRLTEAFFGQGTRLTVV.

The CDR3: CASSPSYEQYF. In DNA, the CDR3 is TGTGCCAGCAGCCCTTCCTACGAGCAGTACTTC. The V and J genes are TRBV9 and TRBJ2-7; D is uncertain. Looked up from germline, CDR1 is SGDLS and CDR2 is YYNGEE. This CDR3 has 11 residues. Trimming took 4 bases from V and 1 from J, leaving 3 bases between them.

This clone came up once. This chain joins TRBV5-1 and TRBJ1-1, with a weak D call TRBD1 (5 bases). This CDR3 region has 15 residues. Trimming shortened V by 4 bases and J by 1 base, and 14 bases separated the two germline ends. The germline V gene encodes CDR1 SGHRS and CDR2 YFSETQ. CDR3 coding DNA: TGCGCCAGCAGCCCCCTCTCTACAGGGAACACTGAAGCTTTCTTT. Translation gives CASSPLSTGNTEAFF. The whole variable domain, remainder taken from reference TRBV5-1 and TRBJ1-1, is KAGVTQTPRYLIKTRGQQVTLSCSPISGHRSVSWYQQTPGQGLQFLFEYFSETQRNKGNFPGRFSGRQFSNSRSEMNVSTLELGDSALYLCASSPLSTGNTEAFFGQGTRLTVV.

The chain joins TRBV15 to TRBJ1-5; the D is unclear. The ends were cut back, 5 bases at V and 5 bases at J, with 10 bases in the middle. This CDR3 has 13 amino acids. Germline-derived CDR1 and CDR2 are LNHNV and YYDKDF (reference sequence). The CDR3 coding sequence is TGTGCCACCAGCCTATCAATTTATCAGCCCCAGCATTTT. Its translation: CATSLSIYQPQHF.

This sequence joins TRBV6-5 and TRBJ2-3; D is unresolved. CDR1 and CDR2 (germline): MNHEY, SVGAGI. V lost 8 bases, J lost 3 bases, and 12 bases lay in between. CDR3 length: 13 amino acids. The CDR3: CASLKTLTDTQYF. The CDR3 region has the DNA TGTGCCAGCTTGAAGACTTTGACAGATACGCAGTATTTT.

The CDR3 loop is CASRNLQGTSYEQYF. As DNA, the CDR3 is TGCGCCAGCAGAAATTTACAGGGAACCTCCTACGAGCAGTACTTC. The chain combines TRBV10-2 with TRBJ2-7; D is possibly TRBD1 (6 bases). Germline CDR1 and CDR2: WSHSY and SAAADI. Trimming removed 6 bases at V and 0 bases at J, with 15 bases between. There are 15 residues in the CDR3.

In its sample, this clone was seen a few times. The chain's CDR3 is CASSSDRGWDTEAFF. CDR3 nucleotides: TGTGCCAGCAGCTCCGACAGGGGGTGGGACACTGAAGCTTTCTTT. The V call is TRBV5-4, the J call TRBJ1-1; TRBD1 matches 9 bases. V lost 3 bases and J lost 3; bases outside the gene matches: 6. Germline lookup yields CDR1 SGHNT and CDR2 YYREEE (reference sequence). This CDR3 is built from 15 residues.

The V call is TRBV19, the J call TRBJ1-6; 7 bases map to TRBD1. Germline V lookup: CDR1 LNHDA, CDR2 SQIVND (reference sequence). The CDR3 has 16 amino acids. The junction had 13 bases not matched to a gene; V was cut back by 5 bases and J by 9 bases. The CDR3 is CASSFDSRQGSSPLHF. The CDR3 nucleotides are TGTGCCAGTAGTTTTGACTCCCGACAGGGATCTTCACCCCTCCACTTT.

This clone was seen only once. The chain uses TRBV28 and TRBJ1-4, with TRBD1 matching over 7 bases. Germline V CDR1 and CDR2: MDHEN, SYDVKM. V gave up 8 bases and J gave up 3 bases; unmatched junction bases: 6. The length of the CDR3 is 14 residues. The CDR3: CASDPGTANEKLFF. The CDR3 DNA sequence: TGTGCCAGCGATCCCGGGACAGCTAATGAAAAACTGTTTTTT.

The V gene is TRBV24-1, the J gene TRBJ2-2; TRBD2 aligns across 14 bases. The CDR3 extends over 20 amino acids. Germline CDR1 and CDR2: KGHDR and SFDVKD. Trimming at V came to 4 bases and at J to 6 bases, leaving 15 bases not matched to a gene. The CDR3 sequence is CATSDPTGTSGGNLSGELFF. CDR3 in DNA: TGTGCCACCAGTGACCCAACCGGGACTAGCGGGGGAAATCTGTCCGGGGAGCTGTTTTTT.

The V gene is TRBV27, the J gene TRBJ2-3, with a possible D match to TRBD1 (5 bases). Germline V gene lookup returns CDR1 MNHEY and CDR2 SMNVEV (reference sequence). V lost 6 bases and J 11 bases, leaving 24 bases between the germline ends. The CDR3 covers 15 residues. CDR3 in amino acids: CASSATVWGKGLQYF. In DNA form, the CDR3 reads TGTGCCAGCAGCGCTACCGTGTGGGGCAAGGGCTTGCAGTATTTT.

The chain combines TRBV20-1 with TRBJ1-2; D is ambiguous. Germline lookup yields CDR1 DFQATT and CDR2 SNEGSKA (reference sequence). The CDR3 consists of 10 residues. As DNA, the CDR3 is TGCACCCCTCGAGGTAACGGCTACACCTTC. As protein: CTPRGNGYTF.

This chain connects TRBV5-7 to TRBJ2-1; 15 nucleotides align to TRBD2. TRBV5-7 qualifies as an ORF whose function is uncertain. The CDR3 runs 17 residues. V trimming: 0 bases; J trimming: 4 bases; junction bases outside the gene matches: 2. The CDR3 DNA reads as TGTGCCAGCAGCTTGGGGACTAGCGGGGGGGATTACAATGAGCAGTTCTTC. It encodes CASSLGTSGGDYNEQFF.

This chain joins TRBV10-3 and TRBJ1-5, with TRBD1 identical over 10 bases. Per germline, CDR1 ENHRY and CDR2 SYGVKD. With 11 bases clipped from V and 0 bases from J, the junction kept 10 bases outside the gene matches. The CDR3 has 16 residues. CDR3 sequence (DNA): TGTGCCTTGTACCGGGACAGGGGCGGTAGCAATCAGCCCCAGCATTTT. Its translation: CALYRDRGGSNQPQHF.

This clone was counted once. J is TRBJ1-2 and V is TRBV13, with 8 bases fitting TRBD1. This CDR3 has 14 residues. Germline CDR1 PRHDT, CDR2 FYEKMQ (reference sequence). V was clipped by 2 bases and J by 5 bases; unmatched bases: 4. CDR3 sequence (DNA): TGTGCCAGCAGCTTATACACAGGGGGGTATGGCTACACCTTC. This codes for CASSLYTGGYGYTF.

The CDR3 loop is CAWSIQGYQPQHF. In DNA, the CDR3 is TGTGCCTGGAGCATACAGGGGTATCAGCCCCAGCATTTT. The chain carries TRBV30 and TRBJ1-5, with TRBD1 matching over 7 bases. The V gene end was trimmed by 3 bases and the J gene end by 5 bases; junction bases not matched to a gene: 4. Germline V gene sequence: CDR1 GTSNPN, CDR2 SVGIG (reference sequence). This CDR3 has 13 amino acids.

This chain uses TRBV7-9 with TRBJ1-2, with 10 bases that match TRBD1. Germline CDR1 is SEHNR and CDR2 is FQNEAQ (reference sequence). The V and J ends lost 5 bases and 4 bases, in that order; junction bases with no gene match: 1. This CDR3 is 13 amino acids long. The CDR3 sequence: CASSRTGGYGYTF. The DNA of the CDR3 is TGTGCCAGCAGCCGGACAGGGGGCTATGGCTACACCTTC.

The J gene is TRBJ2-4, the V gene TRBV2; 7 bases align to TRBD2. The germline CDR1 and CDR2 sequences are SNHLY and FYNNEI. The V and J ends lost 2 bases and 7 bases, in that order; junction bases with no gene match: 11. There are 16 residues in the CDR3. In nucleotides, the CDR3 is TGTGCCAGCAGTGAACAGGGAGGGACTACTAACAACATTCAGTACTTC. It yields the protein CASSEQGGTTNNIQYF.

This chain connects TRBV19 to TRBJ2-5; 11 positions agree with TRBD2. This CDR3 region has 16 residues. Germline CDR1 is LNHDA and CDR2 is SQIVND (reference sequence). V lost 3 bases, J lost 6 bases, and 9 bases stayed unmatched. CDR3 sequence reads: CASSMGLAGGKKTQYF. In DNA form, the CDR3 reads TGTGCCAGTAGTATGGGTCTAGCGGGGGGTAAAAAGACCCAGTACTTC.